The 25 T cell receptor beta chains below all came from one sample that was sequenced in a study of molecular identifiers for immune sequencing clone quantification. MiXCR, applied by TCRdb to the PCR reads, yields one record per CDR3 protein. The sample holds about 510,000 distinct CDR3 sequences, 25% seen once. Sequencing was performed on naive CD8+ T cells from blood, with Jurkat cell RNA spiked in. As to subset: FACS-sorted CD8+CD4-CCR7+CD45RA+ naive T cells. The source is a human donor in good health. Some libraries in this study had Jurkat cell RNA spiked in.

This clonotype was recorded a few times. The chain links TRBV6-2 or TRBV6-3 to TRBJ2-3; 9 bases map to TRBD2. Per the germline V gene, CDR1 is MNHEY and CDR2 is SVGEGT. With V trimmed by 2 bases and J by 4 bases, 7 bases remained unmatched. This CDR3 spans 16 amino acids. The CDR3 is CASSYRSGGKSDTQYF. The CDR3, as DNA: TGTGCCAGCAGTTACAGGAGCGGGGGGAAGTCAGATACGCAGTATTTT.

This clonotype was seen at least ten times. The gene calls are TRBV6-4 and TRBJ2-1; 11 bases map to TRBD2. V lost 2 bases to trimming and J lost 0 bases; unmatched junction nucleotides: 12. The CDR3 spans 20 residues. Germline assignment: CDR1 MRHNA and CDR2 SNTAGT. CDR3 sequence (DNA): TGTGCCAGCAGTGACACCTTACTAGCGGGAGAGCCGAGCTCCTACAATGAGCAGTTCTTC. This sequence encodes CASSDTLLAGEPSSYNEQFF.

J is TRBJ2-1 and V is TRBV12-3 or TRBV12-4; D perhaps matches TRBD2 (6 bases). The V gene lost 7 bases and the J gene lost 4 bases, with 11 bases spanning the gap. This CDR3 region has 13 residues. The CDR3 DNA follows: TGTGCCAGCACTTCTAGCGAATACAATGAGCAGTTCTTC. It codes for CASTSSEYNEQFF.

This clonotype was observed at least ten times. The chain carries TRBV5-6 and TRBJ2-5; 9 bases fit TRBD2. Losses at the gene ends were 1 base for V and 2 bases for J; bases not matched to a gene: 15. CDR1 is SGHDT, CDR2 YYEEEE, per germline. The CDR3 length is 19 residues. In DNA, the CDR3 is TGTGCCAGCAGCTTGACTAGCGGGTACCTTCCGTCGGGGCAAGAGACCCAGTACTTC. Amino acids: CASSLTSGYLPSGQETQYF.

The chain has TRBV28 and TRBJ2-5; no definite D call. The V gene's germline CDR1 is MDHEN and CDR2 SYDVKM. The CDR3 totals 15 residues. V was shortened by 5 bases and J by 1 base, with 14 bases between the two germline ends. Here the CDR3 DNA reads TGTGCCAGCAGTATCGGGCGGTATACCCAAGAGACCCAGTACTTC. Protein product: CASSIGRYTQETQYF. The variable domain in full, completed from reference TRBV28 and TRBJ2-5, reads DVKVTQSSRYLVKRTGEKVFLECVQDMDHENMFWYRQDPGLGLRLIYFSYDVKMKEKGDIPEGYSVSREKKERFSLILESASTNQTSMYLCASSIGRYTQETQYFGPGTRLLVL.

This clonotype has more than one count but fewer than ten. This chain uses TRBV7-3 with TRBJ2-2; 12 positions agree with TRBD2. Germline trimming cut 4 bases from V and 4 bases from J; bases unmatched to any gene: 7. CDR1 and CDR2 (germline): SGHTA, FQGTGA. The CDR3 is made up of 17 amino acids. The chain's CDR3 is CASSWTSGIKSTGELFF. In DNA, the CDR3 is TGTGCCAGCAGCTGGACTAGCGGGATTAAGAGCACCGGGGAGCTGTTTTTT.

This clonotype was seen only a few times. The CDR3 DNA sequence: TGTGCCAGCAGTTTTGCTAGCGGGATGGGGAGGGGTGAGCAGTTCTTC. This codes for CASSFASGMGRGEQFF. This chain joins TRBV12-3 or TRBV12-4 and TRBJ2-1, with 9 bases identical to TRBD2. This CDR3 has 16 amino acids. Trimming cost V 3 bases and J 9 bases; bases outside gene matches: 12.

This chain uses TRBV20-1 with TRBJ2-6; D gene unclear. CDR1 and CDR2 from the germline V gene are DFQATT and SNEGSKA (reference sequence). There are 15 residues in the CDR3. The ends were cut back, 1 base at V and 0 bases at J, with 7 bases in the middle. CDR3 bases: TGCAGTGCTAGAGTTGTGGGCTCTGGGGCCAACGTCCTGACTTTC. Amino acids: CSARVVGSGANVLTF.

This chain joins TRBV27 and TRBJ2-7, with a possible D match to TRBD2 (6 bases). Looked up from germline, CDR1 is MNHEY and CDR2 is SMNVEV (reference sequence). The CDR3 extends over 13 amino acids. Trimming stripped 5 bases from V and 3 bases from J, with 11 bases between. In DNA form, the CDR3 reads TGTGCCAGCAGTATCTACGGGGGCTACGAGCAGTACTTC. Translation gives CASSIYGGYEQYF.

This chain joins TRBV6-2 or TRBV6-3 and TRBJ2-7; TRBD1 agrees at 9 bases. The CDR3 covers 15 residues. V dropped 2 bases and J dropped 2; count of bases not matched to a gene: 4. CDR1 is MNHEY, CDR2 SVGEGT, per germline. The CDR3, as DNA: TGTGCCAGCAGTTACCGGACAGGGGACCCCTACGAGCAGTACTTC. It specifies CASSYRTGDPYEQYF.

Regarding this clonotype: A read error may account for a junction end that differs from germline. V gene TRBV4-3 combines with J gene TRBJ2-7; D assignment may be TRBD1 or TRBD2 (6 bases each). The CDR3 is 15 amino acids. Germline loops: CDR1 LGHNA, CDR2 YSLEER. The DNA of the CDR3 is TGCGCCGGCAGCCAAGATCGGGGGCTCATCTACGAGCAGTACTTC. Translating it yields CAGSQDRGLIYEQYF.

This clonotype was picked up a small number of times. This chain connects TRBV20-1 to TRBJ1-2, with D hard to call. The CDR3 is made up of 11 amino acids. Trimming removed 0 bases at V and 4 bases at J, with 3 bases between. Germline V CDR1 and CDR2: DFQATT, SNEGSKA (reference sequence). The CDR3 reads CSARDSYGYTF. CDR3 coding DNA: TGCAGTGCTAGAGACAGCTATGGCTACACCTTC.

This chain uses TRBV12-3 or TRBV12-4 with TRBJ1-1, with 9 bases identical to TRBD1. This CDR3 spans 15 amino acids. V was pared by 5 bases and J by 6 bases, with 10 bases of the junction left unmatched. The CDR3 bases are TGTGCCAGCAGTAGCCCGGGACAGGGTAACGCTGAAGCTTTCTTT. It codes for CASSSPGQGNAEAFF.

In its sample, this clonotype was seen many times. The J gene is TRBJ2-2, the V gene TRBV6-2 or TRBV6-3; D might be TRBD1 (5 bases). Germline CDR1 MNHEY, CDR2 SVGEGT. This CDR3 has 15 residues. V was cut by 2 bases and J by 5 bases, with 12 bases left in between. CDR3 nucleotide sequence: TGTGCCAGCAGTTACGGCAGGGCAGGAACCGGGGAGCTGTTTTTT. Translating it yields CASSYGRAGTGELFF.

The chain has TRBV29-1 and TRBJ2-1; D unclear. Germline V gene lookup returns CDR1 SQVTM and CDR2 ANQGSEA. Trimming took 4 bases from V and 9 from J, leaving 16 bases between them. This CDR3 has 13 residues. Here the CDR3 DNA reads TGCAGCGTTGTGTTACGAGGCTTCGCTGAGCAGTTCTTC. Protein: CSVVLRGFAEQFF.

V is TRBV7-6 and J is TRBJ2-1; tentatively, D is TRBD1 (6 bases). The CDR3 runs 14 residues. Trimming cost V 0 bases and J 8 bases, with 11 bases left between them. The germline CDR1 and CDR2 sequences are SGHVS and FNYEAQ. CDR3 residues: CASSLAGQGHEQFF. The CDR3 DNA is TGTGCCAGCAGCTTAGCCGGGCAGGGGCATGAGCAGTTCTTC.

This clonotype came up a few times. The chain carries TRBV20-1 and TRBJ2-7; D may be TRBD1 (6 bases). The germline gives CDR1 DFQATT, CDR2 SNEGSKA (reference sequence). This CDR3 has 15 amino acids. Between the trimmed V and J ends, which lost 0 bases and 7 bases, there was a span of 19 bases. CDR3 DNA: TGCAGTGCTAGAGATCTCAGGGGCAGGGCGGGTGAGCAGTACTTC. As protein: CSARDLRGRAGEQYF.

The chain recombines TRBV27 with TRBJ2-7; D is undetermined. This CDR3 has 13 amino acids. Germline CDR1 and CDR2: MNHEY and SMNVEV (reference sequence). Trimming removed 3 bases from V and 3 bases from J, with 9 bases in between. Written as DNA, the CDR3 is TGTGCCAGCAGTTTGAGTCCGATCTACGAGCAGTACTTC. It is translated as CASSLSPIYEQYF.

Many counts were recorded for this clonotype. The V gene is TRBV6-5, the J gene TRBJ1-5; D is ambiguous. The CDR3 is 13 residues long. Per the germline V gene, CDR1 is MNHEY and CDR2 is SVGAGI. The V and J ends lost 2 bases and 7 bases respectively, with 9 bases between them. CDR3 nucleotide sequence: TGTGCCAGCAGTTACGGGCAGGCCCAGCCCCAGCATTTT. Translated, it gives CASSYGQAQPQHF.

The V call is TRBV13, the J call TRBJ2-1; 13 nucleotides agree with TRBD2. Per the germline V gene, CDR1 is PRHDT and CDR2 is FYEKMQ (reference sequence). CDR3 length: 16 amino acids. Unmatched junction bases numbered 9, after V lost 8 bases and J lost 5 bases. In nucleotides, the CDR3 is TGTGCCAGCGGGATTTTGGGACTAGCGGGGAACAATGAGCAGTTCTTC. Protein product: CASGILGLAGNNEQFF.

The V call is TRBV7-9, the J call TRBJ2-7, with D tentatively TRBD1 (5 bases). Germline V gene lookup returns CDR1 SEHNR and CDR2 FQNEAQ (reference sequence). The CDR3 runs 14 residues. Trimming shortened V by 5 bases and J by 2 bases, and 13 bases separated the two germline ends. As DNA, the CDR3 is TGTGCCAGCAGCACGAAGACACAGGCCTACGAGCAGTACTTC. Translating gives CASSTKTQAYEQYF.

Turning to this clonotype: One end of the junction varies from germline; a read error may be responsible. V and J are TRBV12-3 or TRBV12-4 and TRBJ2-7; 9 bases align to TRBD1. CDR3 length equals 15 residues. CDR3 sequence: CTSSLADRGLHEQYF. CDR3 DNA sequence: TGTACCAGCAGTTTAGCGGACAGGGGATTGCACGAGCAGTACTTC.

This clonotype was counted at least ten times. The rearrangement joins TRBV30 to TRBJ2-3; D is unclear. V lost 0 bases and J 3 bases, leaving 10 bases between the germline ends. The V gene's germline CDR1 is GTSNPN and CDR2 SVGIG (reference sequence). The CDR3 contains 14 residues. The CDR3 region has the DNA TGTGCCTGGAGTGTACACCTGGGGACAGATACGCAGTATTTT. Its translation is CAWSVHLGTDTQYF. Complete variable domain (other parts from reference TRBV30 and TRBJ2-3): SQTIHQWPATLVQPVGSPLSLECTVEGTSNPNLYWYRQAAGRGLQLLFYSVGIGQISSEVPQNLSASRPQDRQFILSSKKLLLSDSGFYLCAWSVHLGTDTQYFGPGTRLTVL.

This clonotype was detected only a few times. This sequence joins TRBV4-1 and TRBJ2-7; 7 bases line up with TRBD1. Germline-derived CDR1 and CDR2 are MGHRA and YSYEKL. Losses at the gene ends were 2 bases for V and 2 bases for J; bases not matched to a gene: 6. The CDR3 spans 15 residues. The CDR3 loop reads CASSQNRDSTYEQYF. CDR3 DNA: TGCGCCAGCAGCCAAAACCGGGACAGTACCTACGAGCAGTACTTC.

This clonotype showed up just once. Germline is not matched at one junction end, which may reflect a read error. The chain employs TRBV6-5 and TRBJ2-7; D call uncertain. The CDR3 is 14 amino acids. Germline CDR1 MNHEY, CDR2 SVGAGI. CDR3 protein: CACRPFEGFYEQYF. Written as DNA, the CDR3 is TGTGCCTGCAGGCCCTTTGAAGGATTCTACGAGCAGTACTTC.